A single TCR beta chain is shown here with its context. Its antigen remains undetermined. No per-base quality is available; no much larger clone lies one base away. The immunoSEQ Assay, a bias-controlled multiplex PCR, was used to amplify TCRbeta CDR3 regions from genomic DNA. The paper's processing steps were these. The number of nucleated cells in each sample was estimated by amplification of reference gene primers within the assay. To quantify the absolute abundance of each unique TCRbeta CDR3 rearrangement, sequence reads were collapsed and filtered. For each sample, productive Simpson clonality was calculated as the square root of Simpson's diversity index over productive rearrangements. TCRdb stores this immuneACCESS table with in-frame sequences only. Part of the clones is absent; in the studies checked, under half of the shortfall reflects unresolved V genes, and no reason is known for the rest. From that table come the V and J calls and clone size; the DNA was used to work out D and trimming. The sample records around 200,000 clones, around 87% of which are singletons. The ten largest clones capture 2% to 3% of the sample.

The collaborating institutions used their own protocols to collect whole blood in K2EDTA tubes. Collaborator samples were shipped for TCRbeta analysis as frozen whole blood, isolated PBMCs, or DNA extracted from either sample type. The data stem from a study of blood T cell repertoires in COVID-19 (TCRdb year 2020). Study-wide context: Samples from collaborators originated in the United States, Italy and Spain and spanned both the acute and convalescent phases of COVID-19. The material from the prospective study consisted of cDNA or gDNA derived from T cells, B-cell-depleted T cells, or PBMCs. The sample metadata nearly always contained a de-identified subject ID, COVID-19 status, age in years and sex. Subjects who had been exposed to COVID-19, were actively infected with it, or had recovered from it provided the deeply sampled blood TCRbeta repertoires that made up the dataset. The samples were drawn from the first 160 participants of the ongoing ImmuneRACE study and from about 1,200 subjects provided by 6 global collaborators. The repertoires were released in a freely available public database intended as a resource for research on the immune response to SARS-CoV-2. Where available, HLA class I and class II types were taken from metadata supplied by the sample provider and were not determined by assay-based typing.

Here is what the overall study found, with its caveats: Clinical and demographic metadata were provided uncurated, with the amount varying by source and participant.

After removal of 3 bases from V and 6 bases from J, the junction retains 8 bases not matched to a gene. The CDR3 sequence holds 15 residues, the cysteine and phenylalanine included. CDR3 DNA is the only sequence kept; it has 45 bases, read in frame from the first base. Via the germline V gene, CDR1 is SGDLS and CDR2 YYNGEE. In this chain, TRBV9 is recombined with TRBJ2-2; 7 bases in the middle match TRBD1. The specimen was peripheral blood. The TCR sequence derives from a man aged 40-49 years with active or convalescent COVID-19. Read as DNA, the sequence is TGTGCCAGCAGCGCATCAACAGGGGCCGCCGGGGAGCTGTTTTTT. Its protein product is CASSASTGAAGELFF.